The 28 T cell receptor beta chains presented below share a single source sample, sequenced in a study of Graves' ophthalmopathy and Graves' hyperthyroidism. For repertoire sequencing, the TCR beta CDR3 regions were amplified from RNA transcripts. RT-PCR was first run with HTBI primers, then multiplex PCR in a second round. TCRdb reprocessed the multiplex PCR reads via MiXCR and lists one record per CDR3 protein. This table has a few hundred thousand distinct CDR3 sequences, about a sixth appearing once. Specimen: peripheral blood. The receptors shown here come from an adult woman with stable Graves' hyperthyroidism.

V usage is TRBV20-1 and J usage is TRBJ2-5, with 8 bases lining up with TRBD1. The CDR3 has 13 residues. CDR1 is DFQATT and CDR2 is SNEGSKA in the germline V gene (reference sequence). V was clipped by 4 bases and J by 4 bases; unmatched bases: 5. As DNA, the CDR3 is TGCAGTGCTAAATCAGGGGGCGTAGAGACCCAGTACTTC. Translation: CSAKSGGVETQYF.

This clonotype was detected ten times or more. The CDR3 DNA reads as TGCAGTGCTCCCCTCAGGACGGGGAACACTGAAGCTTTCTTT. Protein product: CSAPLRTGNTEAFF. V and J are TRBV20-1 and TRBJ1-1; no clear D gene. V was pared by 5 bases and J by 1 base, with 14 bases between. This CDR3 is built from 14 residues. Germline lookup yields CDR1 DFQATT and CDR2 SNEGSKA (reference sequence).

The chain carries TRBV6-2 or TRBV6-3 and TRBJ1-5; 7 bases map to TRBD1. CDR1 and CDR2 from the germline V gene are MNHEY and SVGEGT. This CDR3 comprises 18 residues. J was trimmed by 0 bases and V by 2 bases; bases with no gene match: 10. The CDR3 DNA reads as TGTGCCAGCAGTTACGAGTTACAGGGGCGGAATAGCAATCAGCCCCAGCATTTT. It encodes CASSYELQGRNSNQPQHF.

This clonotype was detected many times. The V and J genes are TRBV28 and TRBJ2-7; D unclear. The V end was cut by 7 bases, the J end by 0 bases, with 7 bases between. The CDR3 length is 12 residues. From germline, CDR1 is MDHEN and CDR2 SYDVKM. The chain's CDR3 is CASIEPSYEQYF. The CDR3 DNA is TGTGCCAGCATCGAGCCCTCCTACGAGCAGTACTTC.

This clonotype was counted at least ten times. The V gene is TRBV12-3 or TRBV12-4, the J gene TRBJ1-6; D call uncertain. The V end lost 2 bases, the J end lost 8 bases, and 4 bases lay between the germline ends. The CDR3 spans 12 residues. CDR3 in amino acids: CASSLSHSPLHF. The CDR3 DNA follows: TGTGCCAGCAGTTTATCCCATTCACCCCTCCACTTT.

This clonotype showed up many times. V usage is TRBV24-1 and J usage is TRBJ2-7; no clear D. Between the trimmed V and J ends, which lost 4 bases and 5 bases, there was a span of 8 bases. CDR1 KGHDR and CDR2 SFDVKD come from the germline V gene. CDR3 length: 12 amino acids. The CDR3 coding sequence is TGTGCCACCAGTGAGATGGGGAACGAGCAGTACTTC. It yields the protein CATSEMGNEQYF.

The table lists this clonotype with many counts. The rearrangement joins TRBV6-5 to TRBJ1-5, with D perhaps TRBD1 (6 bases). Trimming pared 8 bases from V and 2 bases from J, leaving 13 bases between. The CDR3 spans 14 residues. Germline loops: CDR1 MNHEY, CDR2 SVGAGI. CDR3 region: CASLRDTRNQPQHF. The CDR3, as DNA: TGTGCCAGCTTGCGGGACACCCGCAATCAGCCCCAGCATTTT.

The table lists this clonotype with a few counts. The chain recombines TRBV28 with TRBJ1-1; D gene ambiguous. CDR3 length equals 16 residues. The V end was cut by 2 bases, the J end by 0 bases, with 13 bases between. The germline V gene encodes CDR1 MDHEN and CDR2 SYDVKM. Here the CDR3 DNA reads TGTGCCAGCAGTTTAGGGCTAGAAGAGTTGAACACTGAAGCTTTCTTT. Translating gives CASSLGLEELNTEAFF.

In its sample, this clonotype was seen many times. The chain combines TRBV10-3 with TRBJ1-2; tentatively, D is TRBD1 (5 bases). From germline, CDR1 is ENHRY and CDR2 SYGVKD. V lost 6 bases and J 9 bases, leaving 14 bases between the germline ends. CDR3 size: 12 residues. The CDR3 nucleotides are TGTGCCATCAGGTCTACTCAGGACAGCTACACCTTC. Translated, it gives CAIRSTQDSYTF.

V gene TRBV18 combines with J gene TRBJ1-6, with 7 bases matching TRBD1. V was pared by 1 base and J by 4 bases, with 1 base of the junction left unmatched. Looked up from germline, CDR1 is KGHSH and CDR2 is LQKENI. The CDR3 sequence is 15 residues long. The CDR3 loop reads CASSPQGQYNSPLHF. CDR3 DNA: TGTGCCAGCTCACCACAGGGACAGTATAATTCACCCCTCCACTTT.

This chain uses TRBV20-1 with TRBJ2-7; TRBD2 matches at 13 bases. Per germline, CDR1 DFQATT and CDR2 SNEGSKA (reference sequence). The CDR3 totals 15 residues. Losses at the gene ends were 6 bases for V and 3 bases for J; bases not matched to a gene: 8. The CDR3 region is CSATGTSGTLYEQYF. The CDR3 nucleotides are TGCAGTGCCACCGGGACTAGCGGGACCCTCTACGAGCAGTACTTC.

This clonotype was detected many times. The V call is TRBV20-1, the J call TRBJ2-7, with 7 bases aligning to TRBD1. Germline CDR1 is DFQATT and CDR2 is SNEGSKA (reference sequence). The V and J ends lost 3 bases and 2 bases, in that order; junction bases with no gene match: 10. The CDR3 extends over 15 amino acids. CDR3: CSARARDSNTYEQYF. DNA of the CDR3: TGCAGTGCTAGGGCAAGGGACAGCAACACCTACGAGCAGTACTTC.

At least ten counts were recorded for this clonotype. V is TRBV12-3 or TRBV12-4 and J is TRBJ1-5, with D unresolved. V shed 5 bases and J shed 0 bases, with 11 bases lying between them. The CDR3 is 15 amino acids. The CDR3 DNA sequence: TGTGCCAGCAGTCTCTCAACAGATAGCAATCAGCCCCAGCATTTT. Protein sequence: CASSLSTDSNQPQHF.

This clonotype was observed at least ten times. V gene TRBV6-1 combines with J gene TRBJ2-7; 9 bases align to TRBD1. The V and J ends lost 6 bases and 2 bases, in that order; junction bases with no gene match: 5. The CDR3 contains 14 residues. Germline assignment: CDR1 MNHNS and CDR2 SASEGT. The DNA for the CDR3 is TGTGCCAGCAGACGGGGACAGGGCACCTACGAGCAGTACTTC. It translates to CASRRGQGTYEQYF.

The J gene is TRBJ2-5, the V gene TRBV13; 9 nucleotides agree with TRBD2. V lost 9 bases, J lost 4 bases, and 9 bases stayed unmatched. This CDR3 is 14 amino acids long. CDR1 is PRHDT, CDR2 FYEKMQ, per germline (reference sequence). Here the CDR3 reads CASQTSGRGETQYF. The CDR3 nucleotides are TGTGCCAGTCAGACTAGCGGAAGGGGAGAGACCCAGTACTTC. Variable domain in full (rest from reference TRBV13 and TRBJ2-5): AAGVIQSPRHLIKEKRETATLKCYPIPRHDTVYWYQQGPGQDPQFLISFYEKMQSDKGSIPDRFSAQQFSDYHSELNMSSLELGDSALYFCASQTSGRGETQYFGPGTRLLVL.

This clonotype was observed many times. The chain combines TRBV20-1 with TRBJ2-7, with D perhaps TRBD2 (5 bases). The V gene lost 2 bases and the J gene lost 2 bases, with 16 bases spanning the gap. This CDR3 has 15 amino acids. Germline values: CDR1 DFQATT, CDR2 SNEGSKA (reference sequence). The chain's CDR3 is CSARRETIFTYEQYF. The CDR3 DNA reads TGCAGTGCTAGAAGGGAGACAATCTTCACCTACGAGCAGTACTTC.

This clonotype was seen a handful of times. With a much larger clone just one base away, this may be a read error. J is TRBJ1-5 and V is TRBV27; no definite D call. Germline CDR1 reads MNHEY; CDR2 reads SMNVEV (reference sequence). The CDR3 contains 14 residues. Deletions cut 4 bases from V and 5 bases from J, with 12 bases between. Here the CDR3 reads CASSSVQSHQPQHF. For the CDR3, the DNA is TGTGCCAGCAGTTCAGTGCAGTCCCATCAGCCCCAGCATTTT.

The V and J genes are TRBV6-1 and TRBJ1-1; D not certain. Germline V gene lookup returns CDR1 MNHNS and CDR2 SASEGT. Trimming pared 6 bases from V and 0 bases from J, leaving 11 bases between. The CDR3 contains 14 residues. The CDR3 spells CASRIDALNTEAFF. In DNA, the CDR3 is TGTGCCAGCAGAATCGACGCCCTGAACACTGAAGCTTTCTTT.

J is TRBJ2-5 and V is TRBV11-3; TRBD1 matches at 7 bases. The V gene's germline CDR1 is SGHNT and CDR2 YENEEA. The V segment lost 5 bases and the J segment 5 bases; nucleotides outside the gene matches: 11. There are 15 residues in the CDR3. The CDR3 sequence: CASSPRGRNGETQYF. The CDR3 DNA reads as TGTGCCAGCAGCCCAAGGGGGCGAAACGGGGAGACCCAGTACTTC.

This clonotype was detected a few times. An end of the junction does not agree with germline; a read error may underlie this. The V gene is TRBV3-1, the J gene TRBJ2-7; 9 nucleotides agree with TRBD2. The germline CDR1 and CDR2 sequences are LGHDT and YNNKEL (reference sequence). This CDR3 spans 11 amino acids. This CDR3 reads CASSDGGLAVF. Here the CDR3 DNA reads TGTGCCAGCAGCGACGGGGGACTAGCAGTATTC.

This clonotype turned up a few times. The J gene is TRBJ2-3, the V gene TRBV7-2; 10 nucleotides agree with TRBD2. V was clipped by 5 bases and J by 3 bases; unmatched bases: 5. Germline V gives CDR1 SGHTA, CDR2 FQGNSA. The CDR3 runs 15 residues. The CDR3 sequence: CASSETGLATDTQYF. Here the CDR3 DNA reads TGTGCCAGCAGCGAGACGGGACTAGCGACAGATACGCAGTATTTT.

At least ten counts were recorded for this clonotype. The chain combines TRBV29-1 with TRBJ1-2, with D perhaps TRBD1 (5 bases). Germline values: CDR1 SQVTM, CDR2 ANQGSEA. V was pared by 2 bases and J by 4 bases, with 11 bases between. The CDR3 has 13 amino acids. The CDR3 reads CSVEPGDGYGYTF. CDR3 DNA sequence: TGCAGCGTTGAACCGGGGGACGGCTATGGCTACACCTTC. The full variable domain, in which reference TRBV29-1 and TRBJ1-2 provide the parts outside the CDR3, is SAVISQKPSRDICQRGTSLTIQCQVDSQVTMMFWYRQQPGQSLTLIATANQGSEATYESGFVIDKFPISRPNLTFSTLTVSNMSPEDSSIYLCSVEPGDGYGYTFGSGTRLTVV.

The chain is built from TRBV11-2 and TRBJ2-7; TRBD1 or TRBD2 may be the D gene (6 bases each). CDR1 is SGHAT and CDR2 is FQNNGV in the germline V gene. The CDR3 is 16 residues long. Trimming pared 2 bases from V and 6 bases from J, leaving 20 bases between. CDR3 region: CASSLNVKWGATEQYF. CDR3 DNA sequence: TGTGCCAGCAGCTTAAATGTGAAATGGGGGGCCACCGAGCAGTACTTC.

This clonotype was counted many times. CDR3 DNA: TGCGCCAGCAGTGAGTCTTGGGGGAGAGGCACCGGGGAGCTGTTTTTT. Residues: CASSESWGRGTGELFF. V usage is TRBV10-1 and J usage is TRBJ2-2; perhaps D is TRBD1 or TRBD2 (5 bases each). Germline CDR1 and CDR2: WNHNN and SYGVQD (reference sequence). The CDR3 contains 16 residues. With 0 bases removed from V and 4 bases from J, the gap between germline ends came to 12 bases.

In its sample, this clonotype was seen many times. The chain carries TRBV28 and TRBJ1-5; tentative D call: TRBD1 (6 bases). CDR1 MDHEN and CDR2 SYDVKM come from the germline V gene. The ends were cut back, 5 bases at V and 7 bases at J, with 9 bases in the middle. The CDR3 length is 12 residues. The CDR3 region is CASSGGVQPQHF. DNA for the CDR3: TGTGCCAGCAGTGGGGGCGTGCAGCCCCAGCATTTT. The full variable domain, its missing parts supplied by reference TRBV28 and TRBJ1-5, is DVKVTQSSRYLVKRTGEKVFLECVQDMDHENMFWYRQDPGLGLRLIYFSYDVKMKEKGDIPEGYSVSREKKERFSLILESASTNQTSMYLCASSGGVQPQHFGDGTRLSIL.

The chain carries TRBV4-2 and TRBJ2-7; the match to TRBD2 covers 10 bases. Germline CDR1 reads LGHNA; CDR2 reads YNFKEQ. The J segment lost 4 bases and the V segment lost 0 bases, leaving 15 bases of the junction unmatched. The CDR3 is 19 residues long. In DNA form, the CDR3 reads TGTGCCAGCAGCCAAGAAGGCGGCAGCGGGAGGGCCAGGGTGTACGAGCAGTACTTC. Amino acid sequence: CASSQEGGSGRARVYEQYF.

This clonotype was picked up a small number of times. CDR3 bases: TGTGCCAGCAGCCACGGGGCGGAAAACACTGAAGCTTTCTTT. Protein product: CASSHGAENTEAFF. The chain combines TRBV6-2 or TRBV6-3 with TRBJ1-1, with TRBD1 as a possible D gene (5 bases). Trimming took 6 bases from V and 2 from J, leaving 13 bases between them. The CDR3 length is 14 residues. CDR1 and CDR2 from the germline V gene are MNHEY and SVGEGT.

This clonotype was seen repeatedly, ten times or more. V gene TRBV3-1 combines with J gene TRBJ1-6, with 7 bases matching TRBD1. The CDR3 consists of 14 residues. After removal of 3 bases from V and 9 bases from J, the junction contained 5 bases not matched to a gene. Germline V gene lookup returns CDR1 LGHDT and CDR2 YNNKEL (reference sequence). The CDR3 nucleotides are TGTGCCAGCAGCCATGGGACAGAAAGTTCACCCCTCCACTTT. The encoded protein is CASSHGTESSPLHF.